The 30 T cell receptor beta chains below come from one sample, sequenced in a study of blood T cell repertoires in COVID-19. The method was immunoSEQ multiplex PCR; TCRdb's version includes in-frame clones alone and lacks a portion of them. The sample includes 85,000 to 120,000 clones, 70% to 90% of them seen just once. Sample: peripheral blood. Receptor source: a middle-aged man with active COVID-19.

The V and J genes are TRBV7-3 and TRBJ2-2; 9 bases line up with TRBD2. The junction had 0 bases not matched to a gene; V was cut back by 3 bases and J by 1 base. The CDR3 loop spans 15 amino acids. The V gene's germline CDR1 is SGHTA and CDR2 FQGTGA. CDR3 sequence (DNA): TGTGCCAGCAGCTTTAGCGGGGGGAACACCGGGGAGCTGTTTTTT. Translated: CASSFSGGNTGELFF. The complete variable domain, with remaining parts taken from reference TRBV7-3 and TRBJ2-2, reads GAGVSQTPSNKVTEKGKYVELRCDPISGHTALYWYRQSLGQGPEFLIYFQGTGAADDSGLPNDRFFAVRPEGSVSTLKIQRTERGDSAVYLCASSFSGGNTGELFFGEGSRLTVL.

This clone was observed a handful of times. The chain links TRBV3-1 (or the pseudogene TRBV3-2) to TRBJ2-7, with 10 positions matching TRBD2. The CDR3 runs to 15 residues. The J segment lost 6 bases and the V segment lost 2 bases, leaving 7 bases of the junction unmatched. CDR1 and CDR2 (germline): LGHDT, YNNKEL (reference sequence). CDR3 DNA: TGTGCCAGCAGCCAACGACCCGGGACTAGCGCCGAGCAGTACTTC. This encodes CASSQRPGTSAEQYF.

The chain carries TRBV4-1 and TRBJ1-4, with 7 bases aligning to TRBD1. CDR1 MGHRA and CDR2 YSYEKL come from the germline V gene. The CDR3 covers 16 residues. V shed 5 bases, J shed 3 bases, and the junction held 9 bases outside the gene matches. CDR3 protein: CASSINTGTANEKLFF. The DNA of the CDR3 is TGCGCCAGCAGCATAAATACCGGGACAGCTAATGAAAAACTGTTTTTT.

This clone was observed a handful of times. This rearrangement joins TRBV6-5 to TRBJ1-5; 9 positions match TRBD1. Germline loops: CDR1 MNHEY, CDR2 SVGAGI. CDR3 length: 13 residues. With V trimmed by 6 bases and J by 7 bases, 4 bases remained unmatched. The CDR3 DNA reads TGTGCCAGCAGGGGGACAGGGAGCCAGCCCCAGCATTTT. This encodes CASRGTGSQPQHF.

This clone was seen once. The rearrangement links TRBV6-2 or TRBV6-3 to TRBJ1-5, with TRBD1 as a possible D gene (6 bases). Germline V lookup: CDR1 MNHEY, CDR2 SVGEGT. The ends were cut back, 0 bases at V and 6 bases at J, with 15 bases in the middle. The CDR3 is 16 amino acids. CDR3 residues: CASSYSMGAISQPQHF. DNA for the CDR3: TGTGCCAGCAGTTACTCGATGGGGGCGATCAGTCAGCCCCAGCATTTT.

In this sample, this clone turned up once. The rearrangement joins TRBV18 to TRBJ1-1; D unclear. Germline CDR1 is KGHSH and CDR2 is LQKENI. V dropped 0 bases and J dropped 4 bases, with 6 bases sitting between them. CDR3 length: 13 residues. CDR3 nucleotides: TGTGCCAGCTCACCACCAGGGAGCACTGAAGCTTTCTTT. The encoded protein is CASSPPGSTEAFF. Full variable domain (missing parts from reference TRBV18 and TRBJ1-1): NAGVMQNPRHLVRRRGQEARLRCSPMKGHSHVYWYRQLPEEGLKFMVYLQKENIIDESGMPKERFSAEFPKEGPSILRIQQVVRGDSAAYFCASSPPGSTEAFFGQGTRLTVV.

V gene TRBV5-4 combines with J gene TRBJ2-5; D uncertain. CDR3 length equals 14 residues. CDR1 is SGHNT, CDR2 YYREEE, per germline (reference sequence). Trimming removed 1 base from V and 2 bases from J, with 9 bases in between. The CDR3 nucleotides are TGTGCCAGCAGCTTGATACTACAACAAGAGACCCAGTACTTC. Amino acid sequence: CASSLILQQETQYF.

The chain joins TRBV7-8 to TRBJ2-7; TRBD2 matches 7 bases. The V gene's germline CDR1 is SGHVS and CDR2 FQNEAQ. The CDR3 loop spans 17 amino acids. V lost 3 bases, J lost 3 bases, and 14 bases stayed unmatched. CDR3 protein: CASSLRGHSGPVYEQYF. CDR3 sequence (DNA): TGTGCCAGCAGCTTGAGGGGTCATAGCGGGCCGGTCTACGAGCAGTACTTC.

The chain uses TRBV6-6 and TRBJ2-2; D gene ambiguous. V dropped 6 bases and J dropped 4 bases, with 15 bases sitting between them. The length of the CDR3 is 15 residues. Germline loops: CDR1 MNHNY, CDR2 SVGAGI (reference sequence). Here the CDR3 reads CASSPTRLSTGELFF. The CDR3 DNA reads TGTGCCAGCAGCCCCACTCGCCTTAGCACCGGGGAGCTGTTTTTT.

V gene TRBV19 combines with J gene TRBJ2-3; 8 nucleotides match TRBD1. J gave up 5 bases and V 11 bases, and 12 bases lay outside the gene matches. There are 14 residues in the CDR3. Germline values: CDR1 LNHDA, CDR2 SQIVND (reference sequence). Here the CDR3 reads CASNQGAYGDTQYF. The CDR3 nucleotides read TGTGCCTCCAACCAGGGGGCGTATGGAGATACGCAGTATTTT. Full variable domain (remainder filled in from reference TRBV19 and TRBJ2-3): DGGITQSPKYLFRKEGQNVTLSCEQNLNHDAMYWYRQDPGQGLRLIYYSQIVNDFQKGDIAEGYSVSREKKESFPLTVTSAQKNPTAFYLCASNQGAYGDTQYFGPGTRLTVL.

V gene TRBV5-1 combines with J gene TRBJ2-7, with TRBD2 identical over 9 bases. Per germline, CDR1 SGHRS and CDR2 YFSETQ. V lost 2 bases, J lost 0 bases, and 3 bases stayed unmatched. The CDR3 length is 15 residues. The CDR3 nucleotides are TGCGCCAGCAGCTTCGGCGGGGGGGGCTCCTACGAGCAGTACTTC. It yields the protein CASSFGGGGSYEQYF.

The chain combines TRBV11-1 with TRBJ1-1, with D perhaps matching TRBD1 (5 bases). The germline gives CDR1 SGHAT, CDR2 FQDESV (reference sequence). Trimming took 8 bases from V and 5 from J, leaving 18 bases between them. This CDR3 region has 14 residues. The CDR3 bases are TGTGCCAGCGAGCTTGGAGGCGGGGGTACTGAAGCTTTCTTT. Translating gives CASELGGGGTEAFF.

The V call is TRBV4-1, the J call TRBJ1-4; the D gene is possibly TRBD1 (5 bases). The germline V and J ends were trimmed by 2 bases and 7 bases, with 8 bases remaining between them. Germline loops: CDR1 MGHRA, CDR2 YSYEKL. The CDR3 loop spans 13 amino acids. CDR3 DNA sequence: TGCGCCAGCAGCCAAATAGACAGTGAAAAACTGTTTTTT. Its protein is CASSQIDSEKLFF.

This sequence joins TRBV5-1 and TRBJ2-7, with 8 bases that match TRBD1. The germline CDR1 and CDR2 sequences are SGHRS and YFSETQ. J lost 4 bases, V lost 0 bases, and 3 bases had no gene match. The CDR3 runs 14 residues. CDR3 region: CASSLGTGKYEQYF. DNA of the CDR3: TGCGCCAGCAGCTTGGGGACAGGGAAGTACGAGCAGTACTTC.

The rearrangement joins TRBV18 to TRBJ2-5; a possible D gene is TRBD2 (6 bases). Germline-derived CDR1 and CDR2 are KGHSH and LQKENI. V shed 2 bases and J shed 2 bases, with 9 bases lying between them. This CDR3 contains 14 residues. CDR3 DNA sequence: TGTGCCAGCTCACCAGGAGGGCGGCAAGAGACCCAGTACTTC. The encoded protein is CASSPGGRQETQYF.

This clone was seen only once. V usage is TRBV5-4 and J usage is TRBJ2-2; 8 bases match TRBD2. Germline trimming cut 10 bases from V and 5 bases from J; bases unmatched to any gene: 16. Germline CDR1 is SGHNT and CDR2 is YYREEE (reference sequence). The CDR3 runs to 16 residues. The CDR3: CASAAAGAIMTGELFF. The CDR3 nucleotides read TGTGCCTCTGCGGCAGCGGGGGCCATCATGACCGGGGAGCTGTTTTTT.

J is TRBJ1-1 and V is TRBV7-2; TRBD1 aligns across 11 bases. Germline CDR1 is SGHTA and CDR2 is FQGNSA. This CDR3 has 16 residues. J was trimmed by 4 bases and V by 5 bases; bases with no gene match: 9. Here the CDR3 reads CASSGSRDRGGTEAFF. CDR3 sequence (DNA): TGTGCCAGCAGCGGGTCCCGGGACAGGGGGGGCACTGAAGCTTTCTTT.

This CDR3 reads CASSGSGGAGELFF. DNA for the CDR3: TGCGCCAGCAGTGGTAGCGGGGGCGCCGGGGAGCTGTTTTTT. V usage is TRBV10-2 and J usage is TRBJ2-2, with TRBD2 identical over 9 bases. CDR3 length equals 14 residues. Germline loops: CDR1 WSHSY, CDR2 SAAADI. Trimming took 4 bases from V and 6 from J; bases not matched to a gene: 3.

In DNA form, the CDR3 reads TGCGCCAGCACCGACAACTCCTACGAGCAGTACTTC. Translated, it gives CASTDNSYEQYF. V usage is TRBV5-1 and J usage is TRBJ2-7; D gene unclear. Germline V gene sequence: CDR1 SGHRS, CDR2 YFSETQ. The V end lost 6 bases, the J end lost 0 bases, and 7 bases lay between the germline ends. CDR3 length equals 12 residues.

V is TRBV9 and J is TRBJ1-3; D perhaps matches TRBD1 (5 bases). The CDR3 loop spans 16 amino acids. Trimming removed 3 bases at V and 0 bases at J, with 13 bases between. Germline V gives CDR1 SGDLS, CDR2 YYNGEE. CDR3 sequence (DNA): TGTGCCAGCAGCGGAACTCAGGGTTTCTCTGGAAACACCATATATTTT. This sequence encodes CASSGTQGFSGNTIYF.

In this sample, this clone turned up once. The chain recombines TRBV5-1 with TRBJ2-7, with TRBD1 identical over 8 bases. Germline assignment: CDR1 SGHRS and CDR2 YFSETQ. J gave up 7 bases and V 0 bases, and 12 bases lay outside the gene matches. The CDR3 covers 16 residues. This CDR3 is CASSLARDRRTREQYF. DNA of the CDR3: TGCGCCAGCAGCTTGGCGAGGGACAGGCGAACTCGGGAGCAGTACTTC.

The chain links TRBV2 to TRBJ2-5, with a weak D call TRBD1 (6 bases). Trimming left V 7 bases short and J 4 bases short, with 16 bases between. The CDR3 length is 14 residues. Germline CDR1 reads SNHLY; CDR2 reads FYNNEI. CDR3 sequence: CASIRDNYGETQYF. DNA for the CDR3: TGTGCCAGCATCCGGGACAATTATGGAGAGACCCAGTACTTC.

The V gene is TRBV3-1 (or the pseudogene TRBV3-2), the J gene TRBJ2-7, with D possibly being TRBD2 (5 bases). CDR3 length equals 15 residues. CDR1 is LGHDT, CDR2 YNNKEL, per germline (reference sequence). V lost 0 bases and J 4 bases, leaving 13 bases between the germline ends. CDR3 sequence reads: CASSQDSMGGYEQYF. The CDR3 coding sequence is TGTGCCAGCAGCCAAGATAGTATGGGCGGGTACGAGCAGTACTTC.

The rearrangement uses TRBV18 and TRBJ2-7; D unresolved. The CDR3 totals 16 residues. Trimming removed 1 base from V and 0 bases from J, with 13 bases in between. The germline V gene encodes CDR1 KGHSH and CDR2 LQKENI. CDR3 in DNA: TGTGCCAGCTCACCACTTGGCGGCGGCGGCTCCTACGAGCAGTACTTC. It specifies CASSPLGGGGSYEQYF.

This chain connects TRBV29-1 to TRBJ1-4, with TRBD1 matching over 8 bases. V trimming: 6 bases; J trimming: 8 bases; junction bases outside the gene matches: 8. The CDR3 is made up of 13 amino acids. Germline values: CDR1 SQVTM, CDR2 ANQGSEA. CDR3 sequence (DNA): TGCAGCGTAGGACAGGGCGGAGGGGAAAAACTGTTTTTT. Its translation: CSVGQGGGEKLFF.

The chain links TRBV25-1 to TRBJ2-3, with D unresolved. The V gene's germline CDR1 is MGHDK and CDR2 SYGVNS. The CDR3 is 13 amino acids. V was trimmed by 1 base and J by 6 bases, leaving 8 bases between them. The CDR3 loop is CASSESSPDTQYF. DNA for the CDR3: TGTGCCAGCAGTGAATCGAGCCCCGATACGCAGTATTTT.

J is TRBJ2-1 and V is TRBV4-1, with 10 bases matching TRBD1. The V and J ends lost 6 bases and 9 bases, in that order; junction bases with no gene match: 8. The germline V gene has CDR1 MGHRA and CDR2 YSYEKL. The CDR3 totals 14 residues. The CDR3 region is CASSVDRGLGEQFF. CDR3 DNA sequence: TGCGCCAGCAGTGTAGACAGGGGGCTCGGTGAGCAGTTCTTC.

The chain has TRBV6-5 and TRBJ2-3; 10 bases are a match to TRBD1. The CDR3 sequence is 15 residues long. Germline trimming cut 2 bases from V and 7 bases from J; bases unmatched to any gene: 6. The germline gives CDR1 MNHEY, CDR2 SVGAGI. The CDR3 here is CASSYPGQGRNTQYF. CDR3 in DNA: TGTGCCAGCAGTTACCCGGGACAGGGGAGGAATACGCAGTATTTT.

CDR3 protein: CASSSGVLRANEQFF. CDR3 nucleotides: TGTGCCAGCAGCTCCGGGGTACTTCGTGCCAATGAGCAGTTCTTC. J is TRBJ2-1 and V is TRBV7-3; D may be TRBD2 (5 bases). The CDR3 spans 15 residues. Germline CDR1 SGHTA, CDR2 FQGTGA. The V and J ends lost 4 bases and 6 bases respectively, with 16 bases between them.

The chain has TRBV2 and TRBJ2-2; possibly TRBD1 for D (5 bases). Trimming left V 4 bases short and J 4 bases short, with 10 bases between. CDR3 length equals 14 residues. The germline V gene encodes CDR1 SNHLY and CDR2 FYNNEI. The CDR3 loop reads CASSASRGTGELFF. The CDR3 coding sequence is TGTGCCAGCAGTGCGAGTAGGGGCACCGGGGAGCTGTTTTTT.